The 15 T cell receptor beta chains presented below share a single source sample, sequenced in a study of T cell responses to AZD1222 COVID-19 vaccine. Method: immunoSEQ multiplex PCR; TCRdb's copy keeps in-frame clones and lacks some. In the table there are about 100,000 clones, 86% of which are singletons. The material was peripheral blood, obtained 28 days after the second dose of the MenACWY control vaccine. The receptors were gathered from an adult who received the MenACWY meningococcal vaccine as a control.

The gene calls are TRBV9 and TRBJ1-5; maybe TRBD1 (5 bases). Germline CDR1 is SGDLS and CDR2 is YYNGEE. This CDR3 spans 15 amino acids. Deletions cut 0 bases from V and 3 bases from J, with 10 bases between. CDR3 sequence (DNA): TGTGCCAGCAGCGTAGAGCCAGGGCTCAATCAGCCCCAGCATTTT. Residues: CASSVEPGLNQPQHF. The full variable domain, completed using reference TRBV9 and TRBJ1-5, is DSGVTQTPKHLITATGQRVTLRCSPRSGDLSVYWYQQSLDQGLQFLIQYYNGEERAKGNILERFSAQQFPDLHSELNLSSLELGDSALYFCASSVEPGLNQPQHFGDGTRLSIL.

This clone appeared once. CDR3 bases: TGCAGCGGGGGGGCAATAGATACGCAGTATTTT. As protein: CSGGAIDTQYF. V gene TRBV29-1 combines with J gene TRBJ2-3; D could derive from TRBD1 or TRBD2 (6 bases each). The CDR3 is 11 residues long. Germline lookup yields CDR1 SQVTM and CDR2 ANQGSEA. Trimming took 7 bases from V and 5 from J, leaving 10 bases between them.

This chain connects TRBV5-1 to TRBJ2-6; unclear D gene. With 4 bases removed from V and 0 bases from J, the gap between germline ends came to 17 bases. Germline CDR1 reads SGHRS; CDR2 reads YFSETQ. This CDR3 has 18 amino acids. The CDR3 bases are TGCGCCAGCAGCCTCGGACCGTTGCTGAGCTCTGGGGCCAACGTCCTGACTTTC. It codes for CASSLGPLLSSGANVLTF. The full variable domain, its missing parts supplied by reference TRBV5-1 and TRBJ2-6, is KAGVTQTPRYLIKTRGQQVTLSCSPISGHRSVSWYQQTPGQGLQFLFEYFSETQRNKGNFPGRFSGRQFSNSRSEMNVSTLELGDSALYLCASSLGPLLSSGANVLTFGAGSRLTVL.

The chain combines TRBV6-2 or TRBV6-3 with TRBJ1-5, with D unclear. V lost 2 bases, J lost 0 bases, and 8 bases lay in between. The CDR3 covers 15 residues. The V gene's germline CDR1 is MNHEY and CDR2 SVGEGT. For the CDR3, the DNA is TGTGCCAGCAGTTACAGCAGGATTAGCAATCAGCCCCAGCATTTT. Translation: CASSYSRISNQPQHF.

This clone has only a few counts. The gene calls are TRBV3-1 (or the pseudogene TRBV3-2) and TRBJ1-4; 9 bases match TRBD1. This CDR3 has 15 amino acids. Per germline, CDR1 LGHDT and CDR2 YNNKEL (reference sequence). V lost 5 bases to trimming and J lost 8 bases; unmatched junction nucleotides: 9. In DNA form, the CDR3 reads TGTGCCAGCAGCGCCCGGGACAGGGTTGGGGAAAAACTGTTTTTT. Its protein is CASSARDRVGEKLFF.

The chain recombines TRBV30 with TRBJ2-2, with TRBD2 as a possible D gene (5 bases). CDR1 and CDR2 from the germline V gene are GTSNPN and SVGIG (reference sequence). The CDR3 contains 12 residues. Trimming shortened V by 8 bases and J by 1 base, and 8 bases separated the two germline ends. DNA for the CDR3: TGTGCCCTCCGGGGGAACACCGGGGAGCTGTTTTTT. As protein: CALRGNTGELFF.

In DNA, the CDR3 is TGTGCCAGCAGCTTAAGACAGGACTCCTACGAGCAGTACTTC. It encodes CASSLRQDSYEQYF. The V call is TRBV7-9, the J call TRBJ2-7, with D possibly being TRBD1 (6 bases). Germline CDR1 is SEHNR and CDR2 is FQNEAQ (reference sequence). The CDR3 runs 14 residues. Trimming left V 2 bases short and J 0 bases short, with 8 bases between. The full variable domain, completed using reference TRBV7-9 and TRBJ2-7, is DTGVSQNPRHKITKRGQNVTFRCDPISEHNRLYWYRQTLGQGPEFLTYFQNEAQLEKSRLLSDRFSAERPKGSFSTLEIQRTEQGDSAMYLCASSLRQDSYEQYFGPGTRLTVT.

The chain links TRBV7-8 to TRBJ2-3; 7 nucleotides agree with TRBD1. Per the germline V gene, CDR1 is SGHVS and CDR2 is FQNEAQ. CDR3 length: 17 amino acids. V shed 4 bases and J 0 bases; nucleotides not matched to a gene: 10. In DNA form, the CDR3 reads TGTGCCAGCAGCTCTGGTTTCGGGACAGTAAGCACAGATACGCAGTATTTT. Residues: CASSSGFGTVSTDTQYF. Together with reference TRBV7-8 and TRBJ2-3, the CDR3 gives the full variable domain: GAGVSQSPRYKVAKRGQDVALRCDPISGHVSLFWYQQALGQGPEFLTYFQNEAQLDKSGLPSDRFFAERPEGSVSTLKIQRTQQEDSAVYLCASSSGFGTVSTDTQYFGPGTRLTVL.

The chain combines TRBV7-7 with TRBJ2-3, with a tentative D call TRBD2 (7 bases). The CDR3 sequence is 16 residues long. Per germline, CDR1 SSHAT and CDR2 FNYEAQ (reference sequence). Trimming took off 6 bases at V and 5 bases at J, with 21 bases between the two ends. The chain's CDR3 is CASSSTEGGPGDTQYF. CDR3 sequence (DNA): TGTGCCAGCAGTTCAACGGAGGGGGGGCCTGGAGATACGCAGTATTTT.

On this clone: Other DNA sequences in this specimen translate into the identical CDR3. The chain couples TRBV18 to TRBJ2-1; TRBD1 is a possible D gene (6 bases). CDR3 length: 12 amino acids. Between the trimmed V and J ends, which lost 6 bases and 10 bases, there was a span of 13 bases. In germline, CDR1 is KGHSH, CDR2 LQKENI. Here the CDR3 DNA reads TGTGCCAGCTCCCCCGGACAGCCGGAGCAGTTCTTC. Translating gives CASSPGQPEQFF.

The chain employs TRBV11-2 and TRBJ2-3; 8 bases match TRBD2. Germline CDR1 reads SGHAT; CDR2 reads FQNNGV. The V and J ends lost 5 bases and 4 bases, in that order; junction bases with no gene match: 8. The CDR3 is 15 amino acids. CDR3 in DNA: TGTGCCAGCAGCCGAAATAGCGGGGCGGCAGATACGCAGTATTTT. Translated: CASSRNSGAADTQYF.

The genes are TRBV6-4 and TRBJ1-2; 11 bases line up with TRBD1. Germline V gene data show CDR1 as MRHNA and CDR2 as SNTAGT. This CDR3 region has 14 residues. Trimming cost V 6 bases and J 7 bases; bases outside gene matches: 7. CDR3 in amino acids: CASSPDRGRVGYTF. CDR3 in DNA: TGTGCCAGCAGCCCGGACAGGGGGCGCGTTGGCTACACCTTC.

The chain carries TRBV7-8 and TRBJ1-5; the D is unclear. Trimming took off 4 bases at V and 9 bases at J, with 13 bases between the two ends. The CDR3 contains 13 residues. The germline CDR1 and CDR2 sequences are SGHVS and FQNEAQ. CDR3 sequence: CASSSSQPGPQHF. For the CDR3, the DNA is TGTGCCAGCAGCTCTAGTCAGCCAGGGCCCCAGCATTTT.

The rearrangement uses TRBV28 and TRBJ2-3, with D possibly matching TRBD2 (7 bases). Trimming took 3 bases from V and 1 from J, leaving 11 bases between them. CDR3 size: 15 residues. CDR1 is MDHEN and CDR2 is SYDVKM in the germline V gene. CDR3 amino acids: CASSFRGGGTDTQYF. In DNA, the CDR3 is TGTGCCAGCAGTTTCAGGGGAGGGGGCACAGATACGCAGTATTTT. Variable domain in full (rest from reference TRBV28 and TRBJ2-3): DVKVTQSSRYLVKRTGEKVFLECVQDMDHENMFWYRQDPGLGLRLIYFSYDVKMKEKGDIPEGYSVSREKKERFSLILESASTNQTSMYLCASSFRGGGTDTQYFGPGTRLTVL.

The gene calls are TRBV19 and TRBJ2-4; D ambiguous. The V and J ends lost 1 base and 0 bases respectively, with 10 bases between them. Germline values: CDR1 LNHDA, CDR2 SQIVND (reference sequence). There are 16 residues in the CDR3. Written as DNA, the CDR3 is TGTGCCAGTAGTATAGGCCAGAACTTAGCCAAAAACATTCAGTACTTC. This sequence encodes CASSIGQNLAKNIQYF.